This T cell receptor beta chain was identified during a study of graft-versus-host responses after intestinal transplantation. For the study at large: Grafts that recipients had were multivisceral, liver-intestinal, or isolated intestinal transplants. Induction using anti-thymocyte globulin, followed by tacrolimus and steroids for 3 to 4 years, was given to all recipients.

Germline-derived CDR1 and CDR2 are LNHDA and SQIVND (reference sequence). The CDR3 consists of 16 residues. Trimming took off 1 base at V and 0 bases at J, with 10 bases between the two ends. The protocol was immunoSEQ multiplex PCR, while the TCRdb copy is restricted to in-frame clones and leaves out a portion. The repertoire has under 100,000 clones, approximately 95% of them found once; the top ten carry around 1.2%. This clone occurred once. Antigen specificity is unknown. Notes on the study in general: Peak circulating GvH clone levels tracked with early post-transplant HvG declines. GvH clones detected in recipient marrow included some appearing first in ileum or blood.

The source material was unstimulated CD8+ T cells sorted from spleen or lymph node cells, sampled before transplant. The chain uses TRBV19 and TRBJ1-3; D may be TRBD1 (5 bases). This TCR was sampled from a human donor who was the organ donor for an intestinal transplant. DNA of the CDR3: TGTGCCAGTAGTATAGGAGACAGCCACTCTGGAAACACCATATATTTT. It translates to CASSIGDSHSGNTIYF.